A selection of T cell receptor beta chains follows, all from one sample in a study of blood T cell repertoires in COVID-19. Data came from immunoSEQ multiplex PCR; TCRdb stores just in-frame clones and leaves some out. The table records more than 30,000 clones, around 87% of them present only once. Sequencing input: peripheral blood. All receptors come from a man aged 55 to 70 with active COVID-19. CDR3s include the opening cysteine and the closing phenylalanine or tryptophan. D genes are given only for firm matches. Rows give clone size only sometimes, using once, few, many, or a class for an expanded clone.

j_gene,abundance,v_gene,d_gene,CDR3nt,CDR3aa
TRBJ2-1,-,TRBV27,TRBD2,TGTGCCAGCAGCCCTTATCGAAATAGCGGGGGGTACAATGAGCAGTTCTTC,CASSPYRNSGGYNEQFF
TRBJ2-5,-,TRBV27,TRBD2,TGTGCCAGCAGTTTATCAGCGGGGGACCGCTCGTTTGAGACCCAGTACTTC,CASSLSAGDRSFETQYF
TRBJ2-3,-,TRBV5-1,TRBD2,TGCGCCAGCAGCTTGGCGGCGTCTAGCGGGGCAGATACGCAGTATTTT,CASSLAASSGADTQYF
TRBJ2-2,-,TRBV4-3,-,TGCGCCAGCAGCCAAGAGTTCCAGGGCCGCGCCGGGGAGCTGTTTTTT,CASSQEFQGRAGELFF
TRBJ1-2,-,TRBV29-1,-,TGCAGCGTTGAGGATCACAGGGATGGCTACACCTTC,CSVEDHRDGYTF
TRBJ1-4,-,TRBV5-1,TRBD1,TGCGCCAGCAGCTCTGACAGGGCGACTAATGAAAAACTGTTTTTT,CASSSDRATNEKLFF
TRBJ2-2,-,TRBV18,TRBD1,TGTGCCAGCTCACCCGGGACAGGGAGGACCGGGGAGCTGTTTTTT,CASSPGTGRTGELFF
TRBJ2-5,-,TRBV9,TRBD2,TGTGCCAGCAGCGCCGGGACTAGCGGGGGGACCCAAGAGACCCAGTACTTC,CASSAGTSGGTQETQYF
TRBJ2-1,once,TRBV5-6,TRBD2,TGTGCCAGCAGCTTCGATAGCGGGAGGGCCGGCAATGAGCAGTTCTTC,CASSFDSGRAGNEQFF
TRBJ1-3,-,TRBV6-5,TRBD1,TGTGCCAGCAGCCGCGGACAGGTGGCTGGAAACACCATATATTTT,CASSRGQVAGNTIYF
TRBJ2-3,-,TRBV30,-,TGTGCCTGGAGTGTCTGGGGGGGCACAGATACGCAGTATTTT,CAWSVWGGTDTQYF
TRBJ2-5,-,TRBV6-1,TRBD1,TGTGCCAGCAGTGAAATGGGACAGGAAGAGACCCAGTACTTC,CASSEMGQEETQYF
TRBJ1-2,once,TRBV5-1,-,TGCGCCAGCAGCTTGGCCACGCAGGGTACTAACGGCTACACCTTC,CASSLATQGTNGYTF
TRBJ2-1,-,TRBV10-3,TRBD2,TGTGCCACCAGCATGACTAGCGGGATCAATGAGCAGTTCTTC,CATSMTSGINEQFF
TRBJ2-1,-,TRBV11-3,-,TGTGCCAGCAGCCCCCCCCAGCGGAGCCTATACAATGAGCAGTTCTTC,CASSPPQRSLYNEQFF
TRBJ2-5,-,TRBV7-2,-,TGTGCCAGCAGCGTCGCCGGGACGGGGGAGGAGACCCAGTACTTC,CASSVAGTGEETQYF
TRBJ2-2,-,TRBV7-7,-,TGTGCCAGCAGTCTGGGAACAGGGTCGGGGACCGGGGAGCTGTTTTTT,CASSLGTGSGTGELFF
TRBJ1-2,-,TRBV19,TRBD1,TGTGCCAGGCGGGACAGGGGAGGAAAATATGGCTACACCTTC,CARRDRGGKYGYTF
TRBJ1-1,few,TRBV12-3/TRBV12-4,-,TGTGCCAGCAGTCGACGACAGCCGGCTGAAGCTTTCTTT,CASSRRQPAEAFF
TRBJ1-2,-,TRBV10-3,-,TGTGCCATCAGTGAGCCCGACTCGGGCTACACCTTC,CAISEPDSGYTF
TRBJ2-3,-,TRBV12-3/TRBV12-4,-,TGTGCCAGCAGCTCCACAGATACGCAGTATTTT,CASSSTDTQYF
TRBJ2-1,-,TRBV4-3,-,TGCGCCAGCAGCCAAGCCCCTAGGGGCAATGAGCAGTTCTTC,CASSQAPRGNEQFF